This T cell receptor beta chain was recovered during a study of beta chain features in type 1 diabetes. Study-level background: Examination spanned some 100 million sorted cells from all samples. Study-wide results and limits: Among patients with Type 1 diabetes, TCRB CDR3s were moderately but significantly shorter in every one of the four CD4+ subsets.

The authors sorted CD4+ naive, central memory, regulatory and stem cell-like memory cells via CD45RO/CCR7/CD25/CD127/CD95/CD27. Since all of the isolated RNA was reverse transcribed, expressed TCRB transcripts were what got sequenced. Assay used: immunoSEQ multiplex PCR; TCRdb lists only in-frame clones, some missing. The sample carries some 70,000 clones, more than 45% recorded once. Note on this clone: Its specificity is not known.

This clonotype was obtained from a man younger than 40 with type 1 diabetes. The source material was central memory CD4+ T cells from blood.

The CDR3 here is CASSFQSYTGELFF. The DNA of the CDR3 is TGCGCCAGCAGCTTCCAGTCCTACACCGGGGAGCTGTTTTTT. The rearrangement uses TRBV5-1 and TRBJ2-2; D is undetermined. Trimming removed 2 bases at V and 3 bases at J, with 8 bases between. Looked up from germline, CDR1 is SGHRS and CDR2 is YFSETQ. The CDR3 runs to 14 residues.